These 22 T cell receptor beta chains share one sample of origin, sequenced in a study of T cell repertoires in cytomegalovirus infection. TCRdb re-called the reads with MiXCR, one entry per CDR3 protein. The sample contains some 700,000 distinct CDR3 sequences, about 40% of which appear only once. Sequenced: PBMCs. The receptors stem from a human donor in good health (CMV status not recorded). Some clones in this sample may be carry-over from other donors' samples.

This chain links TRBV11-2 with TRBJ1-4, with D maybe TRBD1 (5 bases). Between the trimmed V and J ends, which lost 1 base and 4 bases, there was a span of 13 bases. This CDR3 contains 16 residues. CDR1 and CDR2 from the germline V gene are SGHAT and FQNNGV. CDR3 region: CASSLVGPGRNEKLFF. The CDR3 DNA is TGTGCCAGCAGCTTAGTTGGGCCAGGGCGTAATGAAAAACTGTTTTTT.

This clonotype was found a few times. The rearrangement joins TRBV7-9 to TRBJ1-4; D is ambiguous. Germline CDR1 reads SEHNR; CDR2 reads FQNEAQ (reference sequence). Trimming took 2 bases from V and 8 from J, leaving 9 bases between them. This CDR3 region has 13 residues. Written as DNA, the CDR3 is TGTGCCAGCAGCTTAATTATCGGAGAAAAACTGTTTTTT. Translated: CASSLIIGEKLFF.

The rearrangement uses TRBV10-3 and TRBJ1-1; 7 nucleotides match TRBD1. CDR1 and CDR2 (germline): ENHRY, SYGVKD. The CDR3 is made up of 13 amino acids. J lost 1 base, V lost 7 bases, and 3 bases had no gene match. The DNA of the CDR3 is TGTGCCATCAAAGGGACAGAGAACACTGAAGCTTTCTTT. It is translated as CAIKGTENTEAFF.

Comments on this clonotype: Since the CDR3 does not end with the conserved phenylalanine or tryptophan, this likely comes from a read error. No DNA is shown, since the ends of the CDR3 on it are uncertain; the CDR3 is the one TCRdb lists. The J gene is TRBJ2-1, the V gene TRBV28; the tabulated D call, TRBD2, remains unverified against the DNA. From germline, CDR1 is MDHEN and CDR2 SYDVKM. The CDR3 length is 16 residues, termini included. CDR3: CASRKLSGGVFHEQLL.

This rearrangement joins TRBV5-1 to TRBJ1-2; 7 bases line up with TRBD1. V gave up 4 bases and J gave up 4 bases; unmatched junction bases: 7. This CDR3 is 14 amino acids long. Germline CDR1 and CDR2: SGHRS and YFSETQ. CDR3 coding DNA: TGCGCCAGCAGCGCGGACAGGATCAGCTATGGCTACACCTTC. Translation: CASSADRISYGYTF.

The V gene is TRBV12-5, the J gene TRBJ1-1; 7 bases are shared with TRBD1. This CDR3 region has 14 residues. Germline V gene data show CDR1 as LGHNT and CDR2 as FRNRAP. V was clipped by 8 bases and J by 0 bases; unmatched bases: 6. CDR3 loop: CASSGGPLNTEAFF. The CDR3 region has the DNA TGTGCTAGTTCAGGGGGGCCGTTGAACACTGAAGCTTTCTTT.

The chain is built from TRBV10-3 and TRBJ2-7; the match to TRBD1 covers 7 bases. Per germline, CDR1 ENHRY and CDR2 SYGVKD. CDR3 length: 13 amino acids. The V and J ends lost 6 bases and 5 bases, in that order; junction bases with no gene match: 7. This chain's CDR3 is CAISPTGQHEQYF. For the CDR3, the DNA is TGTGCCATCAGCCCGACGGGACAGCACGAGCAGTACTTC.

This clonotype was seen repeatedly, ten times or more. The CDR3 DNA is TGTGCCAGCAGTTTGTTGAACTATGGCTACACCTTC. It encodes CASSLLNYGYTF. The chain recombines TRBV28 with TRBJ1-2; no clear D. Germline values: CDR1 MDHEN, CDR2 SYDVKM. V was clipped by 3 bases and J by 2 bases, with 4 bases between them. The CDR3 covers 12 residues.

Turning to this clonotype: A much larger clone lies one base from this, so it may be a read error. The CDR3 does not close with the conserved phenylalanine or tryptophan, likely indicating a read error. The chain links TRBV28 to TRBJ2-7, with D possibly called TRBD1 or TRBD2 (5 bases each). V lost 1 base and J 4 bases, leaving 14 bases between the germline ends. The CDR3 is 15 amino acids. Germline V lookup: CDR1 MDHEN, CDR2 SYDVKM. The CDR3 here is CASSLFGDPRYEQYL. The CDR3 DNA sequence: TGTGCCAGCAGTTTATTCGGGGACCCACGTTACGAGCAGTACTTA.

This clonotype was seen repeatedly, ten times or more. The V call is TRBV7-6, the J call TRBJ2-1; TRBD2 is a possible D gene (6 bases). The CDR3 has 14 amino acids. V was cut by 5 bases and J by 6 bases, with 14 bases left in between. Germline V gene lookup returns CDR1 SGHVS and CDR2 FNYEAQ. The chain's CDR3 is CASSPGSAGNEQFF. The CDR3, as DNA: TGTGCCAGCAGCCCCGGGTCAGCGGGCAATGAGCAGTTCTTC.

This clonotype was observed many times. The genes are TRBV7-2 and TRBJ2-1; 8 nucleotides align to TRBD1. Germline V gene sequence: CDR1 SGHTA, CDR2 FQGNSA. V dropped 5 bases and J dropped 8; count of bases not matched to a gene: 14. The CDR3 sequence is 16 residues long. The CDR3 sequence: CASSPPRTGLGHEQFF. The CDR3 nucleotides are TGTGCCAGCAGCCCCCCCAGGACAGGGTTGGGGCATGAGCAGTTCTTC.

This clonotype was counted only a few times. J is TRBJ2-7 and V is TRBV10-3; D call uncertain. Trimming stripped 0 bases from V and 4 bases from J, with 16 bases between. This CDR3 comprises 16 residues. The germline gives CDR1 ENHRY, CDR2 SYGVKD. The CDR3 reads CAISESGRSSSYEQYF. The CDR3 DNA reads as TGTGCCATCAGTGAGTCCGGCAGAAGTTCGTCGTACGAGCAGTACTTC.

On this clonotype: One end of the junction is discordant with germline, which a read error may explain. The V and J genes are TRBV15 and TRBJ2-1; D remains unclear. The CDR3 has 16 residues. Germline values: CDR1 LNHNV, CDR2 YYDKDF (reference sequence). This chain's CDR3 is CATSTHRRQAYNEQLF. The CDR3 nucleotides read TGTGCCACCAGCACACACCGCCGGCAGGCATACAATGAGCAGTTGTTC.

A few counts support this clonotype. The rearrangement uses TRBV6-5 and TRBJ2-1; weak D call: TRBD2 (5 bases). Trimming left V 0 bases short and J 0 bases short, with 9 bases between. CDR1 MNHEY and CDR2 SVGAGI come from the germline V gene. The CDR3 has 16 amino acids. The CDR3 region has the DNA TGTGCCAGCAGTTACTCATCCGGGGACTCCTACAATGAGCAGTTCTTC. Translated: CASSYSSGDSYNEQFF.

As to this clonotype: At one end, the junction sequence differs from germline, possibly due to a read error. V and J are TRBV5-1 and TRBJ2-1; D might be TRBD1 (5 bases). The CDR3 spans 13 residues. Germline CDR1 and CDR2: SGHRS and YFSETQ. This CDR3 is CDSNTQQDNEQFF. The CDR3 nucleotides read TGCGACAGCAACACACAACAGGACAATGAGCAGTTCTTC.

This clonotype showed up just a few times. The rearrangement joins TRBV27 to TRBJ2-7; TRBD2 might be the D (6 bases). Trimming left V 6 bases short and J 1 base short, with 16 bases between. The CDR3 totals 15 residues. Germline V gene data show CDR1 as MNHEY and CDR2 as SMNVEV (reference sequence). CDR3 protein: CASRPESGFSYEQYF. The CDR3 DNA sequence: TGTGCCAGCAGACCAGAAAGCGGGTTTTCCTACGAGCAGTACTTC.

This chain connects TRBV27 to TRBJ2-7, with a weak D call TRBD1 (6 bases). CDR1 is MNHEY, CDR2 SMNVEV, per germline (reference sequence). The CDR3 runs to 15 residues. The V and J ends lost 5 bases and 3 bases respectively, with 17 bases between them. The CDR3 sequence: CASSPRDKWDYEQYF. In DNA form, the CDR3 reads TGTGCCAGCAGTCCCCGGGACAAGTGGGACTACGAGCAGTACTTC.

About this clonotype: One end of the junction fails to match germline, which may point to a read error. The chain recombines TRBV6-1 with TRBJ2-1; D gene unclear. The CDR3 runs to 16 residues. Germline CDR1 and CDR2: MNHNS and SASEGT. DNA of the CDR3: TGTGCCAACAGTTACCCCGGTAGCCACCCCTACAATGAGCAGTTCTTC. It specifies CANSYPGSHPYNEQFF.

The genes are TRBV29-1 and TRBJ2-5; perhaps TRBD1 as D (6 bases). Trimming removed 7 bases at V and 3 bases at J, with 12 bases between. The germline V gene has CDR1 SQVTM and CDR2 ANQGSEA. The CDR3 runs to 12 residues. CDR3 nucleotides: TGCAGCGATACAGGGAAAAAAGAGACCCAGTACTTC. Its protein product is CSDTGKKETQYF.

The chain combines TRBV24-1 with TRBJ2-2; D is ambiguous. Trimming stripped 8 bases from V and 0 bases from J, with 9 bases between. CDR3 length: 14 amino acids. CDR1 and CDR2 (germline): KGHDR, SFDVKD. The CDR3, as DNA: TGTGCCACCAAGGCAGGAGCGAACACCGGGGAGCTGTTTTTT. Residues: CATKAGANTGELFF.

This clonotype has at least ten counts. The chain employs TRBV12-3 or TRBV12-4 and TRBJ1-1; D is perhaps TRBD1 (6 bases). The germline V and J ends were trimmed by 7 bases and 10 bases, with 19 bases remaining between them. This CDR3 has 13 amino acids. The CDR3 here is CASTRTGRSGAFF. The CDR3 nucleotides read TGTGCCAGCACCCGTACAGGGCGGTCCGGAGCTTTCTTT.

The sample holds a few counts of this clonotype. The chain has TRBV19 and TRBJ2-1; 15 nucleotides align to TRBD2. V shed 3 bases and J 3 bases; nucleotides not matched to a gene: 6. CDR3 length: 18 residues. CDR1 and CDR2 from the germline V gene are LNHDA and SQIVND (reference sequence). CDR3 in amino acids: CASSIGLAGGDDYNEQFF. The CDR3 DNA reads TGTGCCAGTAGTATTGGACTAGCGGGAGGGGACGACTACAATGAGCAGTTCTTC. Together with reference TRBV19 and TRBJ2-1, the CDR3 gives the full variable domain: DGGITQSPKYLFRKEGQNVTLSCEQNLNHDAMYWYRQDPGQGLRLIYYSQIVNDFQKGDIAEGYSVSREKKESFPLTVTSAQKNPTAFYLCASSIGLAGGDDYNEQFFGPGTRLTVL.